This TCR beta chain was sequenced for a study of T cell repertoires in cytomegalovirus infection. At the level of the study: In public TCR beta signatures, there were indications of both CMV infection and matching HLA type.

As concerns this clonotype: The antigen is unknown.

MiXCR, applied by TCRdb to the reads, yields one record per CDR3 protein. The sample has fewer than 300,000 distinct CDR3 sequences; about 23% are singletons. Study conclusions and caveats: The cumulative frequency of public TCR beta families identified carriers of CMV plus the relevant HLA. The ex vivo response was dominated by HLA-C-restricted CMV-specific TCR beta clonotypes.

Material for sequencing was PBMCs. The receptor's source is a human donor in good health (CMV status not recorded). Some clones in this sample may be carry-over from other donors' samples.

CDR3 region: CATSREGRATDTQYF. CDR3 nucleotide sequence: TGTGCCACCAGCAGAGAGGGGAGGGCCACAGATACGCAGTATTTT. The J gene is TRBJ2-3, the V gene TRBV15; 7 bases align to TRBD2. CDR1 and CDR2 from the germline V gene are LNHNV and YYDKDF (reference sequence). This CDR3 comprises 15 residues. With 0 bases clipped from V and 2 bases from J, the junction kept 2 bases outside the gene matches.